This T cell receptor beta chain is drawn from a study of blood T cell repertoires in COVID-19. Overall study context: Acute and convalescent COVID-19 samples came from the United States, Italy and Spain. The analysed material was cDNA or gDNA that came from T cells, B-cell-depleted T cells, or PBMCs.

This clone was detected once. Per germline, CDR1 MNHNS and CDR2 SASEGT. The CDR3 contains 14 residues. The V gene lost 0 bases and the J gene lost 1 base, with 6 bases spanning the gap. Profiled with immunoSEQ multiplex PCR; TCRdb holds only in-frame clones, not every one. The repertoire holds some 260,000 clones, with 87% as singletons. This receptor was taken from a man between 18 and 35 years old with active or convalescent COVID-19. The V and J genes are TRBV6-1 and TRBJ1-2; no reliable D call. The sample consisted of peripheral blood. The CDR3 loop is CASSEAAVNYGYTF. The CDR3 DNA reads TGTGCCAGCAGTGAAGCTGCGGTTAACTATGGCTACACCTTC.